Listed below are T cell receptor beta chains from one sample, sequenced in a study of CD8+CD57+ T cells in acquired aplastic anemia. TCRdb independently ran MiXCR on the reads; one entry per CDR3 protein. The sample has under 350,000 distinct CDR3 sequences; 55% to 60% are singletons. The sequencing sample was made of sorted CD4+, CD8+, or CD8+CD57+ T cells (not recorded which) from PBMCs. The source is a human donor with severe aplastic anemia or a healthy control (not recorded which). The CDR3 runs from the conserved cysteine through the conserved F or W. A D gene is named only where the DNA matches it firmly. The listing skips clone size in some rows; elsewhere it reads once, few, many or a size class.

J: TRBJ2-7
size: -
D: TRBD2
V: TRBV9
CDR3: CASSTGLAGTYEQYF
DNA: TGTGCCAGCAGCACGGGACTAGCGGGAACCTACGAGCAGTACTTC

J: TRBJ1-1
size: -
D: -
V: TRBV6-6
CDR3: CASSRTEKDTEAFF
DNA: TGTGCCAGCTCCCGGACAGAAAAGGACACTGAAGCTTTCTTT

J: TRBJ2-7
size: once
D: TRBD2
V: TRBV2
CDR3: CASRLAGQQRQYF
DNA: TGTGCCAGCCGACTAGCGGGGCAACAGAGGCAGTACTTC

J: TRBJ2-5
size: -
D: TRBD2
V: TRBV7-9
CDR3: CASSLGGDLGETQYF
DNA: TGTGCCAGCAGCCTCGGGGGGGATTTGGGAGAGACCCAGTACTTC

J: TRBJ2-2
size: -
D: TRBD1
V: TRBV12-3/TRBV12-4
CDR3: CASRRILGQGANAGELFF
DNA: TGTGCCAGCAGGCGGATCCTGGGGCAGGGGGCGAACGCCGGGGAGCTGTTTTTT

J: TRBJ2-1
size: -
D: -
V: TRBV7-9
CDR3: CASSATVGGSSYNEQFF
DNA: TGTGCCAGCAGTGCAACGGTGGGGGGAAGCTCCTACAATGAGCAGTTCTTC

J: TRBJ1-1
size: -
D: -
V: TRBV7-8
CDR3: CAGSYLWGTEAFF
DNA: TGTGCCGGCAGCTACCTGTGGGGTACTGAAGCTTTCTTT

J: TRBJ2-1
size: -
D: TRBD1
V: TRBV7-6
CDR3: CASSLGTGGFSNEQFF
DNA: TGTGCCAGCAGCTTAGGTACAGGGGGCTTTAGCAATGAGCAGTTCTTC

J: TRBJ1-4
size: -
D: -
V: TRBV6-2/TRBV6-3
CDR3: CASSYLPTRENEKLFF
DNA: TGTGCCAGCAGTTACCTCCCGACACGAGAGAATGAAAAACTGTTTTTT

J: TRBJ1-6
size: few
D: -
V: TRBV7-9
CDR3: CASSLGRSPLHF
DNA: TGTGCCAGCAGCTTAGGGCGTTCACCCCTCCACTTT

J: TRBJ1-5
size: -
D: TRBD1
V: TRBV24-1
CDR3: CATPGQDNSNQPQHF
DNA: TGTGCCACCCCGGGACAGGACAATAGCAATCAGCCCCAGCATTTT

J: TRBJ2-1
size: once
D: TRBD2
V: TRBV25-1
CDR3: CASSRAGGPDEQFF
DNA: TGTGCCAGCAGCCGAGCGGGAGGGCCAGACGAGCAGTTCTTC

J: TRBJ2-2
size: many
D: -
V: TRBV5-1
CDR3: CASTPQVSNTGELFF
DNA: TGCGCCAGCACCCCCCAGGTGTCGAACACCGGGGAGCTGTTTTTT

J: TRBJ2-7
size: once
D: -
V: TRBV6-5
CDR3: CASSTASGIYEQYF
DNA: TGTGCCAGCAGCACCGCTTCGGGGATCTACGAGCAGTACTTC

J: TRBJ2-3
size: -
D: -
V: TRBV7-3
CDR3: CASSGMGTGTDTQYF
DNA: TGTGCCAGCAGCGGAATGGGGACCGGCACAGATACGCAGTATTTT

J: TRBJ2-7
size: many
D: TRBD1
V: TRBV9
CDR3: CASSKTQGAVGEQYF
DNA: TGTGCCAGCAGCAAAACACAGGGGGCGGTAGGCGAGCAGTACTTC

J: TRBJ2-6
size: -
D: -
V: TRBV2
CDR3: CARRTGTGANVLTF
DNA: TGTGCCAGAAGGACCGGGACAGGGGCCAACGTCCTGACTTTC

J: TRBJ1-1
size: many
D: -
V: TRBV5-1
CDR3: CASSQDYGGVNTEAFF
DNA: TGCGCCAGCAGTCAGGACTATGGCGGGGTGAACACTGAAGCTTTCTTT

J: TRBJ1-2
size: -
D: TRBD1
V: TRBV20-1
CDR3: CSAQDRGLGYTF
DNA: TGCAGTGCTCAGGACAGGGGGCTCGGCTACACCTTC

J: TRBJ2-3
size: once
D: -
V: TRBV2
CDR3: CASIQLRGGYNVTQYF
DNA: TGTGCCAGCATACAGTTGAGGGGGGGATATAATGTTACGCAGTATTTT

J: TRBJ1-5
size: -
D: -
V: TRBV10-3
CDR3: CAISEGTLSNQPQHF
DNA: TGTGCCATCAGTGAGGGGACATTGAGCAATCAGCCCCAGCATTTT

J: TRBJ2-2
size: -
D: -
V: TRBV6-5
CDR3: CASSYSGTSSGELFF
DNA: TGTGCCAGCAGTTACAGCGGAACTTCATCCGGGGAGCTGTTTTTT

J: TRBJ2-1
size: once
D: -
V: TRBV7-9
CDR3: CASSLRRTGNEQFF
DNA: TGTGCCAGCAGCCTCCGTAGGACGGGCAATGAGCAGTTCTTC

J: TRBJ1-4
size: -
D: -
V: TRBV24-1
CDR3: CATSEAGKSDEKLFF
DNA: TGTGCCACCAGTGAGGCAGGGAAGAGCGATGAAAAACTGTTTTTT

J: TRBJ2-1
size: -
D: TRBD2
V: TRBV4-2
CDR3: CASSQGLEAGGDNERFF
DNA: TGTGCCAGCAGCCAAGGTCTAGAAGCGGGGGGGGACAATGAGCGGTTCTTC

J: TRBJ1-2
size: -
D: -
V: TRBV11-2
CDR3: CASSLSGVNYGYTF
DNA: TGTGCCAGCAGCTTATCTGGGGTGAACTATGGCTACACCTTC

J: TRBJ2-5
size: once
D: -
V: TRBV4-1
CDR3: CASSRVGTSQETQYF
DNA: TGCGCCAGCAGCCGAGTCGGGACATCCCAAGAGACCCAGTACTTC

J: TRBJ2-5
size: -
D: -
V: TRBV11-2
CDR3: CASSYGRDVETQYF
DNA: TGTGCCAGCAGCTATGGACGGGATGTGGAGACCCAGTACTTC

J: TRBJ2-1
size: -
D: TRBD2
V: TRBV10-1
CDR3: CASTGTSGYNEQFF
DNA: TGCGCCAGCACCGGGACTAGCGGATACAATGAGCAGTTCTTC

J: TRBJ2-7
size: -
D: -
V: TRBV10-3
CDR3: CAISEVAYEQYF
DNA: TGTGCCATCAGTGAGGTAGCCTACGAGCAGTACTTC

J: TRBJ1-5
size: few
D: -
V: TRBV10-3
CDR3: CASNRGSNQPQHF
DNA: TGTGCCTCCAACCGGGGGAGCAATCAGCCCCAGCATTTT

J: TRBJ2-7
size: -
D: -
V: TRBV12-3/TRBV12-4
CDR3: CASSFGAYEQYF
DNA: TGTGCCAGCAGTTTCGGGGCCTACGAGCAGTACTTC

J: TRBJ2-3
size: -
D: TRBD2
V: TRBV20-1
CDR3: CSATPRTSGVTDTQYF
DNA: TGCAGTGCCACCCCGAGGACTAGCGGGGTCACAGATACGCAGTATTTT

J: TRBJ2-3
size: -
D: -
V: TRBV27
CDR3: CASRDISTGTQYF
DNA: TGTGCCAGCCGGGACATTAGCACAGGTACGCAGTATTTT

J: TRBJ1-5
size: many
D: -
V: TRBV18
CDR3: CASSPQGGDQPQHF
DNA: TGTGCCAGCTCACCACAGGGCGGCGATCAGCCCCAGCATTTT

J: TRBJ2-3
size: -
D: -
V: TRBV9
CDR3: CASQKGSSTDTQYF
DNA: TGTGCCAGCCAGAAAGGATCTAGCACAGATACGCAGTATTTT

J: TRBJ2-5
size: -
D: -
V: TRBV2
CDR3: CASSTRATETQYF
DNA: TGTGCCAGCAGTACACGGGCTACAGAGACCCAGTACTTC

J: TRBJ2-3
size: many
D: -
V: TRBV7-3
CDR3: CASSKVFTDTQYF
DNA: TGTGCCAGCAGCAAAGTCTTCACAGATACGCAGTATTTT

J: TRBJ2-7
size: many
D: -
V: TRBV6-1
CDR3: CASTQTYEQYF
DNA: TGTGCCAGCACACAGACCTACGAGCAGTACTTC

J: TRBJ2-7
size: -
D: TRBD1
V: TRBV7-9
CDR3: CASSPGTDYEQYF
DNA: TGTGCCAGCAGCCCCGGGACAGACTACGAGCAGTACTTC

J: TRBJ1-5
size: -
D: -
V: TRBV7-8
CDR3: CASSLARQGPQPQHF
DNA: TGTGCCAGCAGCTTAGCGCGTCAGGGCCCTCAGCCCCAGCATTTT

J: TRBJ1-2
size: many
D: -
V: TRBV7-8
CDR3: CASTLPAGGGYTF
DNA: TGTGCCAGCACCCTCCCGGCCGGGGGCGGCTACACCTTC

J: TRBJ2-7
size: -
D: TRBD2
V: TRBV20-1
CDR3: CSARTSGRNEQYF
DNA: TGCAGTGCTCGGACTAGCGGGAGGAACGAGCAGTACTTC

J: TRBJ2-7
size: -
D: -
V: TRBV19
CDR3: CASSLDRNYEQYF
DNA: TGTGCCAGTAGTCTGGACAGAAACTACGAGCAGTACTTC

J: TRBJ2-3
size: once
D: -
V: TRBV24-1
CDR3: CATSDPRGGRDTQYF
DNA: TGTGCCACCAGTGATCCAAGAGGAGGGCGAGATACGCAGTATTTT

J: TRBJ1-4
size: many
D: -
V: TRBV6-5
CDR3: CASSYKVGGKLFF
DNA: TGTGCCAGCAGTTACAAAGTGGGAGGAAAACTGTTTTTT